A selection of T cell receptor beta chains follows, all from one sample in a study of cytomegalovirus exposure and HLA in healthy donors. The assay was immunoSEQ multiplex PCR, and TCRdb's table has in-frame clones only and misses some. Of approximately 110,000 clones in the sample, 70% to 80% were seen once. What was sequenced was PBMCs. The receptor source for this set is a man under 40 in good health and CMV-seronegative. Both conserved end residues are part of each CDR3. A D gene is named only where the DNA matches it firmly. A row's size may be missing; if present it is once, few, many or a size class.

j_call	d_call	v_call	cdr3_length	clone_size	cdr3_nt	cdr3_aa
TRBJ2-1	TRBD2	TRBV7-2	16	.	TGTGCCAGCAGCTTATGGGCTAGCGGGGGACGCGGTGAGCAGTTCTTC	CASSLWASGGRGEQFF
TRBJ1-1	.	TRBV7-6	14	.	TGTGCCAGCAGCTTAAGGGGATCGAACACTGAAGCTTTCTTT	CASSLRGSNTEAFF
TRBJ2-3	.	TRBV9	16	once	TGTGCCAGCAGCGTAGCCGAGGGGGAAATGGCAGATACGCAGTATTTT	CASSVAEGEMADTQYF
TRBJ2-7	TRBD1	TRBV18	16	.	TGTGCCAGCTCTCCCATGGACCCCGGACAGGGGGGCGAGCAGTACTTC	CASSPMDPGQGGEQYF
TRBJ1-5	TRBD1	TRBV28	15	.	TGTGCCAGCAGTTACTCCGGGACAGGGGTTCGGCCCCAGCATTTT	CASSYSGTGVRPQHF
TRBJ2-7	.	TRBV21-1	14	few	TGTGCCAGCAGCATCGGACAGGGACCTTACGAGCAGTACTTC	CASSIGQGPYEQYF
TRBJ1-1	TRBD1	TRBV29-1	13	.	TGCAGCGTTGGACAGGGGGCTGAGAGTGAAGCTTTCTTT	CSVGQGAESEAFF
TRBJ2-3	TRBD1	TRBV29-1	13	once	TGCAGCGTTCAAACGACAGGGACAGATACGCAGTATTTT	CSVQTTGTDTQYF
TRBJ2-1	TRBD2	TRBV6-1	14	.	TGTGCCAGCACCACTAGCGGGGGCTACAATGAGCAGTTCTTC	CASTTSGGYNEQFF
TRBJ1-2	.	TRBV30	13	.	TGTGCCTGGAGTGGGAAGTCGGGAAATGGCTACACCTTC	CAWSGKSGNGYTF
TRBJ2-3	.	TRBV6-5	13	.	TGTGCCATAAGGAGGGTTGGCACAGATACGCAGTATTTT	CAIRRVGTDTQYF
TRBJ2-7	TRBD2	TRBV5-1	15	few	TGCGCCAGCAGCTTGGAGGTAGCGGGAGGGAGGGAGCAGTACTTC	CASSLEVAGGREQYF
TRBJ2-2	TRBD2	TRBV4-3	17	.	TGCGCCAGCAGCCAACGGACTAGCCCACTAAACACCGGGGAGCTGTTTTTT	CASSQRTSPLNTGELFF
TRBJ2-1	TRBD2	TRBV27	15	.	TGTGCCAGCTCCCCCCTAGCGGGGGCGCCCAATGAGCAGTTCTTC	CASSPLAGAPNEQFF
TRBJ2-7	TRBD1	TRBV10-3	16	.	TGTGCCATCAGGGCCCCGGACAGGGGTGGGTCCTACGAGCAGTACTTC	CAIRAPDRGGSYEQYF
TRBJ2-7	TRBD1	TRBV5-1	15	.	TGCGCCAGCAGCTCGTTAGGAGGACAGGGATACGAGCAGTACTTC	CASSSLGGQGYEQYF
TRBJ2-3	TRBD1	TRBV5-5	17	.	TGTGCCAGCAGCCACGGGGACAGGGGGCTGCTCACAGATACGCAGTATTTT	CASSHGDRGLLTDTQYF
TRBJ2-1	.	TRBV2	14	once	TGTGCCAGCAGTGGGCAGGCAACCTACAATGAGCAGTTCTTC	CASSGQATYNEQFF
TRBJ2-7	TRBD1	TRBV28	15	.	TGTGCCAGCAGTCCCCAGGGGGCAGTTGGCTACGAGCAGTACTTC	CASSPQGAVGYEQYF
TRBJ1-6	.	TRBV6-1	14	few	TGTGCCAGCAGTGAAGGGGGCGATAATTCACCCCTCCACTTT	CASSEGGDNSPLHF
TRBJ2-7	TRBD1	TRBV4-1	16	.	TGCGCCAGCAGCCACCAGGGAGACAGGGGCTCATACGAGCAGTACTTC	CASSHQGDRGSYEQYF
TRBJ1-5	.	TRBV7-2	13	.	TGTGCCAGCAGCTTAATGCTAGTGGGGCCCCAGCATTTT	CASSLMLVGPQHF